A single sample gave rise to the 23 T cell receptor beta chains below, sequenced in a study of beta chain features in type 1 diabetes. Sequencing targeted expressed TCRB transcripts, as all isolated RNA had been reverse transcribed. TCRdb's table, derived via immunoSEQ multiplex PCR, lists solely in-frame clones and lacks some. This table holds fewer than 250,000 clones, roughly 9.6% found once. Sequenced: naive CD4+ T cells from blood. All receptors come from a woman aged 18-30 years in good health.

V is TRBV9 and J is TRBJ2-7; the D gene is possibly TRBD2 (6 bases). This CDR3 region has 15 residues. Germline-derived CDR1 and CDR2 are SGDLS and YYNGEE. Deletions cut 0 bases from V and 2 bases from J, with 12 bases between. The CDR3 nucleotides read TGTGCCAGCAGCGTAGGGACGGGGGAGCCCTACGAGCAGTACTTC. This translates into CASSVGTGEPYEQYF.

V is TRBV7-3 and J is TRBJ2-2; D may be TRBD1 (6 bases). V was cut by 2 bases and J by 7 bases, with 11 bases left in between. The germline gives CDR1 SGHTA, CDR2 FQGTGA. The CDR3 spans 14 residues. DNA for the CDR3: TGTGCCAGCAGCTTACAGGGGCGGGTCGGGGAGCTGTTTTTT. It translates to CASSLQGRVGELFF. Combining the CDR3 with reference TRBV7-3 and TRBJ2-2 gives the whole variable domain GAGVSQTPSNKVTEKGKYVELRCDPISGHTALYWYRQSLGQGPEFLIYFQGTGAADDSGLPNDRFFAVRPEGSVSTLKIQRTERGDSAVYLCASSLQGRVGELFFGEGSRLTVL.

The V call is TRBV6-1, the J call TRBJ2-3, with D perhaps matching TRBD2 (5 bases). The germline V gene has CDR1 MNHNS and CDR2 SASEGT. The CDR3 runs to 17 residues. Trimming shortened V by 2 bases and J by 0 bases, and 15 bases separated the two germline ends. The CDR3 region is CASSEIWAGLSTDTQYF. The CDR3 DNA reads as TGTGCCAGCAGTGAAATTTGGGCGGGCCTCAGCACAGATACGCAGTATTTT.

Worth noting for this clone: Additional DNA sequences in this sample encode the identical CDR3. The chain joins TRBV5-1 to TRBJ1-1, with TRBD1 as a possible D gene (5 bases). Trimming pared 0 bases from V and 3 bases from J, leaving 9 bases between. Germline V CDR1 and CDR2: SGHRS, YFSETQ. The CDR3 sequence is 14 residues long. Written as DNA, the CDR3 is TGCGCCAGCAGCTTGGGGCAGGGCCACACTGAAGCTTTCTTT. This gives the protein CASSLGQGHTEAFF. Using reference TRBV5-1 and TRBJ1-1 for the parts outside the CDR3, the full variable domain is KAGVTQTPRYLIKTRGQQVTLSCSPISGHRSVSWYQQTPGQGLQFLFEYFSETQRNKGNFPGRFSGRQFSNSRSEMNVSTLELGDSALYLCASSLGQGHTEAFFGQGTRLTVV.

The CDR3 region has the DNA TGTGCCAGCAGCACAAACGAAAACCTAGCGGGAGGGACCAATGAGCAGTTCTTC. The encoded protein is CASSTNENLAGGTNEQFF. The chain links TRBV7-8 to TRBJ2-1; 12 nucleotides agree with TRBD2. Looked up from germline, CDR1 is SGHVS and CDR2 is FQNEAQ. The V segment lost 5 bases and the J segment 6 bases; nucleotides outside the gene matches: 14. The CDR3 extends over 18 amino acids.

This clone came up a few times. The rearrangement uses TRBV30 and TRBJ1-3; D gene ambiguous. V was shortened by 1 base and J by 3 bases, with 4 bases between the two germline ends. Germline assignment: CDR1 GTSNPN and CDR2 SVGIG (reference sequence). The length of the CDR3 is 12 residues. CDR3 residues: CAWSDFGNTIYF. The CDR3 DNA reads as TGTGCCTGGAGTGACTTTGGAAACACCATATATTTT.

The rearrangement joins TRBV9 to TRBJ2-1, with D possibly TRBD2 on 6 matching bases. The CDR3 loop spans 13 amino acids. Trimming shortened V by 4 bases and J by 7 bases, and 12 bases separated the two germline ends. In germline, CDR1 is SGDLS, CDR2 YYNGEE. CDR3 coding DNA: TGTGCCAGCAGCACGGGACTTCTGAATGAGCAGTTCTTC. It codes for CASSTGLLNEQFF.

J is TRBJ1-6 and V is TRBV4-1, with D unresolved. Germline V CDR1 and CDR2: MGHRA, YSYEKL. This CDR3 region has 14 residues. Trimming took 4 bases from V and 6 from J, leaving 10 bases between them. CDR3 nucleotide sequence: TGCGCCAGCAGCCCAGCGGTGCGTAATTCACCCCTCCACTTT. It codes for CASSPAVRNSPLHF.

This clone has only a few counts. The DNA is omitted, as the CDR3 cannot be located on it reliably, and the CDR3 follows TCRdb's listing. J is TRBJ1-2 and V is TRBV20-1. In germline, CDR1 is DFQATT, CDR2 SNEGSKA (reference sequence). Inclusive of both ends, the CDR3 amounts to 11 amino acids. This CDR3 reads CSAGDFRGYTF.

The chain carries TRBV7-9 and TRBJ2-5, with D unresolved. The last part of the DNA fits TRBJ2-7 better; the J call may be wrong. This CDR3 region has 11 residues. CDR1 SEHNR and CDR2 FQNEAQ come from the germline V gene (reference sequence). CDR3: CASSSLHEQYF. CDR3 bases: TGTGCCAGCAGCTCCCTTCACGAGCAGTACTTC.

This clone appeared a few times. The V gene is TRBV29-1, the J gene TRBJ1-1; D gene ambiguous. There are 12 residues in the CDR3. V was cut by 7 bases and J by 0 bases, with 9 bases left in between. Germline loops: CDR1 SQVTM, CDR2 ANQGSEA. CDR3 DNA sequence: TGCAGCGCCGAGAGGGTGAACACTGAAGCTTTCTTT. Translation: CSAERVNTEAFF. The full variable domain, completed using reference TRBV29-1 and TRBJ1-1, is SAVISQKPSRDICQRGTSLTIQCQVDSQVTMMFWYRQQPGQSLTLIATANQGSEATYESGFVIDKFPISRPNLTFSTLTVSNMSPEDSSIYLCSAERVNTEAFFGQGTRLTVV.

This clone has more than one count but fewer than ten. The chain joins TRBV10-3 to TRBJ1-2; TRBD1 might be the D (5 bases). The CDR3 is made up of 12 amino acids. The germline V gene encodes CDR1 ENHRY and CDR2 SYGVKD. Trimming took off 6 bases at V and 2 bases at J, with 7 bases between the two ends. CDR3 in amino acids: CAIRPGNYGYTF. The CDR3, as DNA: TGTGCCATCAGGCCAGGGAACTATGGCTACACCTTC.

This clone came up a few times. This rearrangement joins TRBV5-1 to TRBJ2-1, with 15 bases matching TRBD2. The V and J ends lost 5 bases and 8 bases, in that order; junction bases with no gene match: 11. This CDR3 spans 17 amino acids. CDR1 and CDR2 from the germline V gene are SGHRS and YFSETQ. The CDR3 DNA reads as TGCGCCAGCAGTTCCATTGGACTAGCGGGAGGGTTTCATGAGCAGTTCTTC. It translates to CASSSIGLAGGFHEQFF.

This clone was seen more than once but under ten times. The CDR3 reads CASSQLAGVPQETQYF. In DNA, the CDR3 is TGTGCCAGCAGTCAACTAGCGGGGGTGCCCCAAGAGACCCAGTACTTC. This rearrangement joins TRBV6-6 to TRBJ2-5; TRBD2 matches 11 bases. V was pared by 5 bases and J by 1 base, with 6 bases of the junction left unmatched. The V gene's germline CDR1 is MNHNY and CDR2 SVGAGI (reference sequence). This CDR3 is 16 amino acids long.

This clone was found a few times. This chain connects TRBV29-1 to TRBJ2-3; 10 nucleotides agree with TRBD2. V gave up 6 bases and J gave up 5 bases; unmatched junction bases: 17. Per the germline V gene, CDR1 is SQVTM and CDR2 is ANQGSEA. The CDR3 has 17 amino acids. CDR3 DNA sequence: TGCAGCGTCGCCCGACATAGACTAGCGGGTACAAAAGATACGCAGTATTTT. It is translated as CSVARHRLAGTKDTQYF.

This clone has just a few counts. The chain joins TRBV6-5 to TRBJ1-2; D is possibly TRBD1 (5 bases). The germline gives CDR1 MNHEY, CDR2 SVGAGI. This CDR3 has 13 amino acids. Trimming shortened V by 5 bases and J by 0 bases, and 7 bases separated the two germline ends. The CDR3 reads CASSRQTNYGYTF. CDR3 in DNA: TGTGCCAGCAGTCGACAGACTAACTATGGCTACACCTTC.

V gene TRBV6-6 combines with J gene TRBJ1-5, with a possible D match to TRBD1 (5 bases). The germline V and J ends were trimmed by 4 bases and 7 bases, with 14 bases remaining between them. The germline V gene has CDR1 MNHNY and CDR2 SVGAGI (reference sequence). The CDR3 length is 14 residues. CDR3 loop: CASSSSGGDQPQHF. CDR3 nucleotide sequence: TGTGCCAGCAGTTCTTCTGGGGGGGACCAGCCCCAGCATTTT.

The V call is TRBV6-1, the J call TRBJ2-7; 8 bases match TRBD2. The germline CDR1 and CDR2 sequences are MNHNS and SASEGT. The V and J ends lost 2 bases and 10 bases, in that order; junction bases with no gene match: 13. The CDR3 is made up of 15 amino acids. In DNA, the CDR3 is TGTGCCAGCAGTGAACCCCCAGCGGGAGTACCCACCCAGTACTTC. Translating it yields CASSEPPAGVPTQYF.

The chain is built from TRBV13 and TRBJ1-2; perhaps TRBD1 as D (6 bases). CDR1 PRHDT and CDR2 FYEKMQ come from the germline V gene (reference sequence). This CDR3 has 16 amino acids. V lost 4 bases to trimming and J lost 2 bases, with 17 bases between them. The CDR3 spells CASSSQRGQNNYGYTF. CDR3 in DNA: TGTGCCAGCAGCTCCCAACGTGGACAGAACAACTATGGCTACACCTTC. The variable domain in full, completed from reference TRBV13 and TRBJ1-2, reads AAGVIQSPRHLIKEKRETATLKCYPIPRHDTVYWYQQGPGQDPQFLISFYEKMQSDKGSIPDRFSAQQFSDYHSELNMSSLELGDSALYFCASSSQRGQNNYGYTFGSGTRLTVV.

The chain carries TRBV11-2 and TRBJ1-2; 7 bases match TRBD1. CDR1 is SGHAT, CDR2 FQNNGV, per germline. The trim removed 3 bases at V and 8 bases at J, leaving 12 bases unmatched. The CDR3 has 15 residues. CDR3 in amino acids: CASSLETFGTEGYTF. The CDR3 DNA reads TGTGCCAGCAGCTTGGAGACCTTCGGGACAGAAGGCTACACCTTC.

This clone was picked up a small number of times. The rearrangement uses TRBV5-4 and TRBJ2-1; 10 nucleotides match TRBD2. The CDR3 loop spans 15 amino acids. The V gene end was trimmed by 3 bases and the J gene end by 9 bases; junction bases not matched to a gene: 9. Germline V lookup: CDR1 SGHNT, CDR2 YYREEE (reference sequence). The CDR3, as DNA: TGTGCCAGCAGCTACGGGACTAGCGCGAACGGTGAGCAGTTCTTC. Translating gives CASSYGTSANGEQFF.

The chain couples TRBV5-4 to TRBJ2-7; 9 positions agree with TRBD1. V lost 4 bases and J lost 3; bases outside the gene matches: 11. Germline lookup yields CDR1 SGHNT and CDR2 YYREEE (reference sequence). This CDR3 has 16 residues. CDR3 in amino acids: CASSIGHAGQGYEQYF. The CDR3 nucleotides read TGTGCCAGCAGCATTGGCCATGCGGGACAGGGCTACGAGCAGTACTTC.

This clone has a handful of counts. The chain is built from TRBV4-1 and TRBJ2-2; 11 bases line up with TRBD2. The V gene's germline CDR1 is MGHRA and CDR2 YSYEKL. V shed 6 bases and J 6 bases; nucleotides not matched to a gene: 6. This CDR3 has 15 residues. DNA of the CDR3: TGCGCCAGCAGTTTACTAGCGGGAGTATCCGGGGAGCTGTTTTTT. Its translation is CASSLLAGVSGELFF.